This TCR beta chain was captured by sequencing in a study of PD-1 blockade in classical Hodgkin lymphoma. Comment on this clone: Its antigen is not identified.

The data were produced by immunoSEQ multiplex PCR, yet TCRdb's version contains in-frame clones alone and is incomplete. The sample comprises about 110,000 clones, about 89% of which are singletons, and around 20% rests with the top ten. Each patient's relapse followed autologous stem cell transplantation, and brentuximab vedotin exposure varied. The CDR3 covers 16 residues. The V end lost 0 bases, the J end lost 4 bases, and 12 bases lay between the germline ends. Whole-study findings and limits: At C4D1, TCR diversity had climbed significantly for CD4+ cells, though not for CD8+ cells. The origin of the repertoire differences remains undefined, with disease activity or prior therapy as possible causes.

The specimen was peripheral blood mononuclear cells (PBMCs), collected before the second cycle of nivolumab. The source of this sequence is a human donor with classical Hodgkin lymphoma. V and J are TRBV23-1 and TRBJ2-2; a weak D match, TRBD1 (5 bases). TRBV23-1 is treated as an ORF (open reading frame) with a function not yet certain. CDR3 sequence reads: CASSQSARVFTGELFF. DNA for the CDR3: TGCGCCAGCAGTCAATCTGCCAGGGTGTTCACCGGGGAGCTGTTTTTT.